This T cell receptor (beta chain) was sequenced for a study of control samples from healthy donors and cancer patients. TCRdb's table, derived via immunoSEQ multiplex PCR, lists solely in-frame clones and lacks some. There are over 100,000 clones in the sample; around 88% occur only once, and around 3.5% lies in the top ten. The material sequenced was blood. This TCR derives from a man in his forties in good health.

CDR3 in amino acids: CASSSTENTEAFF. The CDR3 region has the DNA TGCGCCAGCAGCTCTACAGAGAACACTGAAGCTTTCTTT. V is TRBV5-1 and J is TRBJ1-1; no definite D call. Germline CDR1 reads SGHRS; CDR2 reads YFSETQ. CDR3 length equals 13 residues. Deletions cut 3 bases from V and 1 base from J, with 7 bases between.